This T cell receptor beta chain derives from a study of blood T cell repertoires in COVID-19. Whole-study context: Acute and convalescent COVID-19 samples came from the United States, Italy and Spain. Sample material is recorded as cDNA or gDNA derived from T cells, B-cell-depleted T cells, or PBMCs.

Study processing details: The assay estimated nucleated cells by amplifying reference gene primers. Sequencing was performed with immunoSEQ multiplex PCR; in TCRdb, only in-frame clones are kept and a portion is missing. For V, J and clone size, that table is used; D and trimming come from the DNA. The sample lists approximately 60,000 clones, 75% to 80% occurring once. The CDR3 extends over 15 amino acids. CDR1 is SGHRS, CDR2 YFSETQ, per germline. Trimming left V 2 bases short and J 0 bases short, with 11 bases between. The sample was peripheral blood. The sequence derives from a woman aged 80 or over with acute or convalescent COVID-19. The rearrangement uses TRBV5-1 and TRBJ1-1; possibly TRBD1 for D (6 bases). The CDR3 bases are TGCGCCAGCAGCTTTAGGACAGAATTGAACACTGAAGCTTTCTTT. Translation gives CASSFRTELNTEAFF.